Shown below are 19 T cell receptor beta chains from a single sample sequenced in a study of blood T cell repertoires in COVID-19. Profiled with immunoSEQ multiplex PCR; TCRdb holds only in-frame clones, not every one. The sample yields 87,000 or so clones, over 75% seen once. The sample was peripheral blood. The source of these receptors is a woman older than 75 with active or convalescent COVID-19.

This clone came up a few times. The rearrangement links TRBV7-9 to TRBJ2-7; TRBD1 might be the D (5 bases). This CDR3 is built from 12 residues. The V end lost 5 bases, the J end lost 0 bases, and 5 bases lay between the germline ends. Germline-derived CDR1 and CDR2 are SEHNR and FQNEAQ (reference sequence). The CDR3 region has the DNA TGTGCCAGCAGCGGGGCCTCCTACGAGCAGTACTTC. It encodes CASSGASYEQYF.

This chain uses TRBV11-2 with TRBJ2-1, with a tentative D call TRBD1 (5 bases). The germline V and J ends were trimmed by 0 bases and 11 bases, with 17 bases remaining between them. The CDR3 is 15 amino acids. The germline CDR1 and CDR2 sequences are SGHAT and FQNNGV. The CDR3 reads CASSLEARVTMKQFF. CDR3 DNA sequence: TGTGCCAGCAGCTTAGAGGCCAGGGTTACAATGAAGCAGTTCTTC.

This clone appeared a single time. The V and J genes are TRBV11-3 and TRBJ2-1; possible D gene TRBD1, 6 bases. This CDR3 contains 13 residues. Trimming pared 2 bases from V and 9 bases from J, leaving 11 bases between. CDR1 and CDR2 (germline): SGHNT, YENEEA. CDR3 in DNA: TGTGCCAGCAGCTTACAGGGGATGGGTGAGCAGTTCTTC. Translating it yields CASSLQGMGEQFF.

V gene TRBV27 combines with J gene TRBJ2-7, with a weak D call TRBD2 (5 bases). With 7 bases removed from V and 7 bases from J, the gap between germline ends came to 14 bases. This CDR3 comprises 12 residues. Looked up from germline, CDR1 is MNHEY and CDR2 is SMNVEV (reference sequence). The CDR3 is CASKRAPGEQYF. The CDR3 DNA reads TGTGCCAGCAAGAGGGCGCCGGGGGAGCAGTACTTC.

Only a few counts were recorded for this clone. The genes are TRBV7-2 and TRBJ2-3, with D possibly being TRBD1 (6 bases). The CDR3 spans 14 residues. V was trimmed by 6 bases and J by 1 base, leaving 11 bases between them. Germline CDR1 and CDR2: SGHTA and FQGNSA. CDR3 sequence: CASRPPGGTDTQYF. CDR3 DNA: TGTGCCAGCAGACCCCCAGGGGGCACAGATACGCAGTATTTT.

The chain uses TRBV9 and TRBJ2-7, with D perhaps matching TRBD1 (6 bases). V lost 1 base to trimming and J lost 5 bases, with 13 bases between them. Germline assignment: CDR1 SGDLS and CDR2 YYNGEE. This CDR3 contains 14 residues. For the CDR3, the DNA is TGTGCCAGCAGCGTATTACCCGCAGGGGACGAGCAGTACTTC. Translating gives CASSVLPAGDEQYF.

The genes are TRBV3-1 (or the pseudogene TRBV3-2) and TRBJ1-1; no reliable D call. The ends were cut back, 0 bases at V and 8 bases at J, with 10 bases in the middle. The CDR3 is 13 amino acids. Germline V gene data show CDR1 as LGHDT and CDR2 as YNNKEL (reference sequence). The CDR3 DNA reads TGTGCCAGCAGCCAAGATCTAGCTTCCGAAGCTTTCTTT. Encoded protein: CASSQDLASEAFF.

Remarks on this clone: The same CDR3 also results from other DNA sequences found in this sample. The chain uses TRBV7-2 and TRBJ2-7; TRBD1 agrees at 9 bases. CDR3 length: 14 residues. After removal of 5 bases from V and 2 bases from J, the junction contained 4 bases not matched to a gene. Germline assignment: CDR1 SGHTA and CDR2 FQGNSA. In DNA, the CDR3 is TGTGCCAGCAGCCCGGGACAGGGTCCCTACGAGCAGTACTTC. Its translation is CASSPGQGPYEQYF.

The chain joins TRBV7-2 to TRBJ2-1; D might be TRBD2 (6 bases). V gave up 0 bases and J gave up 7 bases, with 10 bases separating them. The CDR3 spans 14 residues. CDR1 and CDR2 from the germline V gene are SGHTA and FQGNSA. The CDR3 protein is CASSLARGGNEQFF. DNA of the CDR3: TGTGCCAGCAGCTTAGCGCGAGGAGGGAATGAGCAGTTCTTC.

The chain employs TRBV20-1 and TRBJ2-3; TRBD2 agrees at 8 bases. Germline values: CDR1 DFQATT, CDR2 SNEGSKA (reference sequence). The CDR3 has 15 residues. Losses at the gene ends were 3 bases for V and 4 bases for J; bases not matched to a gene: 9. The CDR3 spells CSASSTGGAADTQYF. The CDR3 DNA follows: TGCAGTGCTAGTTCCACGGGGGGGGCGGCAGATACGCAGTATTTT.

V and J are TRBV3-1 (or the pseudogene TRBV3-2) and TRBJ1-6; perhaps TRBD1 as D (6 bases). CDR3 length equals 18 residues. CDR1 and CDR2 from the germline V gene are LGHDT and YNNKEL (reference sequence). With 0 bases removed from V and 7 bases from J, the gap between germline ends came to 19 bases. CDR3 in DNA: TGTGCCAGCAGCCAAGATTTCGCAGCCCAAGGGGGAAATTCACCCCTCCACTTT. Translated, it gives CASSQDFAAQGGNSPLHF.

This chain joins TRBV4-3 and TRBJ1-6, with 7 bases matching TRBD1. The CDR3 is 15 amino acids. From germline, CDR1 is LGHNA and CDR2 YSLEER. The J segment lost 8 bases and the V segment lost 4 bases, leaving 8 bases of the junction unmatched. CDR3 region: CASSRHRDRDSPLHF. The CDR3 nucleotides read TGCGCCAGCAGCCGGCACCGGGACAGAGATTCACCCCTCCACTTT.

The chain recombines TRBV7-2 with TRBJ1-1; possible D gene TRBD1, 5 bases. With 2 bases removed from V and 4 bases from J, the gap between germline ends came to 11 bases. The germline CDR1 and CDR2 sequences are SGHTA and FQGNSA. The CDR3 sequence is 14 residues long. CDR3 loop: CASSLQQGSTEAFF. The CDR3 DNA sequence: TGTGCCAGCAGCTTACAGCAGGGTAGCACTGAAGCTTTCTTT.

The CDR3 DNA sequence: TGTGCCAGCAGGCGCGAGACTGGATTCTACAATGAGCAGTTCTTC. Encoded protein: CASRRETGFYNEQFF. The gene calls are TRBV7-2 and TRBJ2-1; D is unclear. V lost 6 bases and J 3 bases, leaving 15 bases between the germline ends. This CDR3 spans 15 amino acids. Germline assignment: CDR1 SGHTA and CDR2 FQGNSA.

The chain carries TRBV4-3 and TRBJ2-3; D gene ambiguous. The CDR3 covers 19 residues. Germline V gives CDR1 LGHNA, CDR2 YSLEER. V was shortened by 0 bases and J by 0 bases, with 19 bases between the two germline ends. CDR3 nucleotides: TGCGCCAGCAGCCAAGACCCCTTTGAGGCGTTCGTGAGCACAGATACGCAGTATTTT. Protein: CASSQDPFEAFVSTDTQYF.

The chain couples TRBV6-2 or TRBV6-3 to TRBJ2-3; D may be TRBD2 (6 bases). This CDR3 has 20 amino acids. The V gene lost 0 bases and the J gene lost 0 bases, with 22 bases spanning the gap. The germline V gene encodes CDR1 MNHEY and CDR2 SVGEGT. CDR3 coding DNA: TGTGCCAGCAGTTACTCATCGGCCTTGGGCGGGACCCCCAGCACAGATACGCAGTATTTT. Amino acid sequence: CASSYSSALGGTPSTDTQYF.

This chain connects TRBV7-9 to TRBJ2-6; 11 bases are a match to TRBD1. Germline values: CDR1 SEHNR, CDR2 FQNEAQ (reference sequence). V was pared by 5 bases and J by 2 bases, with 8 bases of the junction left unmatched. The CDR3 covers 18 residues. DNA for the CDR3: TGTGCCAGCAGCGTAGGGACAGGGGGGTTCGCTGGGGCCAACGTCCTGACTTTC. Its protein is CASSVGTGGFAGANVLTF.

V and J are TRBV6-6 and TRBJ2-3, with TRBD2 identical over 8 bases. CDR1 MNHNY and CDR2 SVGAGI come from the germline V gene (reference sequence). V dropped 5 bases and J dropped 1; count of bases not matched to a gene: 14. This CDR3 region has 18 residues. The CDR3 coding sequence is TGTGCCAGCAGTCCCGTGAAACTAGCGGCCATGGGCACAGATACGCAGTATTTT. Residues: CASSPVKLAAMGTDTQYF.

This clone was picked up a small number of times. The chain uses TRBV19 and TRBJ1-5, with TRBD1 identical over 8 bases. The CDR3 loop spans 14 amino acids. V was clipped by 7 bases and J by 6 bases; unmatched bases: 8. CDR1 and CDR2 (germline): LNHDA, SQIVND (reference sequence). CDR3 sequence (DNA): TGTGCCAGTAACGACAGGGGTAAAATTCAGCCCCAGCATTTT. Translated, it gives CASNDRGKIQPQHF.